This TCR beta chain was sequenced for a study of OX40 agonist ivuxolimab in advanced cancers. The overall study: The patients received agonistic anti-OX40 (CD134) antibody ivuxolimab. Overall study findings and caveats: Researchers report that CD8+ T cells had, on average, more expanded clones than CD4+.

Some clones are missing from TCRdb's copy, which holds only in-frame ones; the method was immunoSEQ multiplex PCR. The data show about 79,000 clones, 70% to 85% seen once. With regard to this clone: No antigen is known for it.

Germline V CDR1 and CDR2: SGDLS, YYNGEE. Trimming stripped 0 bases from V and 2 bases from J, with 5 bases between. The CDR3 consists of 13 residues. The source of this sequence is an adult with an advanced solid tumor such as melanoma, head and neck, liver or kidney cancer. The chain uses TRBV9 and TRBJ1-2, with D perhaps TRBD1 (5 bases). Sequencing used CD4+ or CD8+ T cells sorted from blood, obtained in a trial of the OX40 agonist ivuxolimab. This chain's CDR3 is CASSVGDNYGYTF. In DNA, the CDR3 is TGTGCCAGCAGCGTAGGGGACAACTATGGCTACACCTTC.